Described below is a single TCR beta chain sequence and its context. Method: immunoSEQ multiplex PCR; TCRdb's copy keeps in-frame clones and lacks some. The sample yields roughly 130,000 clones, roughly 92% seen once. This record comes from a study of T cell responses to AZD1222 COVID-19 vaccine. Second doses were pooled across both intervals (about 4 or about 12 weeks). The CDR3 consists of 14 residues. V lost 2 bases and J lost 3, with 10 bases in between. CDR1 is LNHNV, CDR2 YYDKDF, per germline (reference sequence). The sample consisted of peripheral blood, taken 28 days after the second AZD1222 dose. This chain links TRBV15 with TRBJ1-1, with D perhaps matching TRBD1 (5 bases). This clonotype was obtained from an adult who received the AZD1222 COVID-19 vaccine. The DNA for the CDR3 is TGTGCCACCAGCAGACCGGGGCAGGACACTGAAGCTTTCTTT. Its protein product is CATSRPGQDTEAFF.